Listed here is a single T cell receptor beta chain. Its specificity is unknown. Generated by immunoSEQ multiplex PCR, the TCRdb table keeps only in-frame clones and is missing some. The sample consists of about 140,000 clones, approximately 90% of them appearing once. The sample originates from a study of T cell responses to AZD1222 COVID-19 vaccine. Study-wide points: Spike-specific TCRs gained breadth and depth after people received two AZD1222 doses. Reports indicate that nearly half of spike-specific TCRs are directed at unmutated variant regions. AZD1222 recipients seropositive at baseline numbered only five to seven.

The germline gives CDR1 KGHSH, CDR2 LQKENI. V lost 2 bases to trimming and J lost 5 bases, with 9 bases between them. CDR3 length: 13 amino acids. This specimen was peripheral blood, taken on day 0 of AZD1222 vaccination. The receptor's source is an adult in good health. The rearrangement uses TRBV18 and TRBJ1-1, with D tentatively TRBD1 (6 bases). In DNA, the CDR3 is TGTGCCAGCTCACCAACAGGGTATACTGAAGCTTTCTTT. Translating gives CASSPTGYTEAFF.